The source of this TCR beta chain is a study of CD8+ T cells in alopecia areata. This clone appeared a few times. Its target is not known. V lost 3 bases to trimming and J lost 8 bases, with 19 bases between them. Per the germline V gene, CDR1 is SGDLS and CDR2 is YYNGEE. The CDR3 is 15 residues long. Sequencing templates came from extracted RNA that was reverse transcribed into cDNA. Sequenced by immunoSEQ multiplex PCR; TCRdb stores in-frame clones only, minus some. The sample has 65,000 to 95,000 clones, roughly 51% seen once. Study-wide findings and caveats: Scalp repertoires also include resident alphabeta T cells from normal skin.

Sequenced sample: NKG2D-high CD8+ T cells sorted from blood. This receptor was identified in a human donor with alopecia areata. J is TRBJ2-3 and V is TRBV9; D assignment may be TRBD1 or TRBD2 (7 bases each). As DNA, the CDR3 is TGTGCCAGCAGCGGAACAGGGGCCCCGGGGGGTACGCAGTATTTT. Protein sequence: CASSGTGAPGGTQYF.